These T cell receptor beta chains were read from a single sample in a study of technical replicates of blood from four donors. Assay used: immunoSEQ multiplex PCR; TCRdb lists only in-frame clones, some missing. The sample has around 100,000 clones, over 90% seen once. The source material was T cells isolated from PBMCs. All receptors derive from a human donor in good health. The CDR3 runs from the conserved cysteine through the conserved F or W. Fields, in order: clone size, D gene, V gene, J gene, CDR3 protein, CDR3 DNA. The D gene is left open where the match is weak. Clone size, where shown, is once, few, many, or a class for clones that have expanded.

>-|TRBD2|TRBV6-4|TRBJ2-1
CASSASGLQREDDNEQFF
TGTGCCAGCAGTGCCTCGGGACTTCAGCGGGAGGACGACAATGAGCAGTTCTTC
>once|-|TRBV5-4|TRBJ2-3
CASSAGLPADTDTQYF
TGTGCCAGCAGCGCTGGACTCCCGGCCGACACAGATACGCAGTATTTT
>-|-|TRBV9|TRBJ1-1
CASSVAEDTEAFF
TGTGCCAGCAGCGTAGCTGAGGACACTGAAGCTTTCTTT
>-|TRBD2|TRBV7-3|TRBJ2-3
CASSATSGVTDTQYF
TGTGCCAGCAGCGCTACTAGCGGAGTGACAGATACGCAGTATTTT
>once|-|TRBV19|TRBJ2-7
CASSLRGGSQYF
TGTGCCAGTAGCCTTAGGGGTGGATCACAGTACTTC
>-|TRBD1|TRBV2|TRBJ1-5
CASSGDRGSQPQHF
TGTGCCAGCAGTGGGGACAGGGGAAGTCAGCCCCAGCATTTT
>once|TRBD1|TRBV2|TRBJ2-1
CASSVDRVNEQFF
TGTGCCAGCAGTGTAGACAGGGTCAATGAGCAGTTCTTC
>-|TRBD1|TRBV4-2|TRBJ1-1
CASSRQGGLEAFF
TGTGCCAGCAGCCGACAGGGGGGTCTGGAAGCTTTCTTT
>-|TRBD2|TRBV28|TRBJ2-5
CASSLALAGLETQYF
TGTGCCAGCAGTTTAGCACTAGCGGGTTTAGAGACCCAGTACTTC
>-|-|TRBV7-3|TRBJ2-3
CASSTAGGDTQYF
TGTGCCAGCAGTACCGCGGGTGGAGATACGCAGTATTTT
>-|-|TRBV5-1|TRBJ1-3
CASSLEGNTIYF
TGCGCCAGCAGCTTAGAGGGAAACACCATATATTTT
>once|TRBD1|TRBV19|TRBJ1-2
CASSISSGTGGYGYTF
TGTGCCAGTAGTATTAGTTCCGGGACAGGGGGCTATGGCTACACCTTC
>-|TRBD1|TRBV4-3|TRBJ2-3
CASSQGQGAADTQYF
TGCGCCAGCAGCCAGGGGCAGGGGGCGGCAGATACGCAGTATTTT
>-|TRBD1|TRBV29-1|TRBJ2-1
CSVEVGQGREQFF
TGCAGCGTTGAAGTTGGACAGGGAAGGGAGCAGTTCTTC